These 14 T cell receptor beta chains originate from one sample sequenced in a study of post-analysis software for immune sequencing data. These receptors lack a known antigen. Findings and caveats of the study: Roughly 5 TRBV segments occurring more often in patients than controls included TRBV5-6, TRBV5-1 and TRBV20-1.

Presence of unique molecular identifiers characterized the TCR beta cDNA libraries. MiXCR was run by TCRdb on the PCR reads, yielding one entry per CDR3 protein. The repertoire holds 820,000 or so distinct CDR3 sequences, with 53% as singletons. The specimen was blood. All receptors derive from a girl aged 10-17 years with multiple sclerosis.

The J gene is TRBJ2-7, the V gene TRBV12-3 or TRBV12-4; 7 nucleotides match TRBD2. Unmatched junction bases numbered 3, after V lost 1 base and J lost 3 bases. The CDR3 consists of 14 residues. The CDR3 DNA reads as TGTGCCAGCAGTTTAGGCGGGAGTTGCTACGAGCAGTACTTC. Protein sequence: CASSLGGSCYEQYF.

This clonotype was seen more than once but under ten times. The chain recombines TRBV12-3 or TRBV12-4 with TRBJ2-7, with D perhaps assigned TRBD1 or TRBD2 (5 bases each). The CDR3 totals 13 residues. With 8 bases removed from V and 2 bases from J, the gap between germline ends came to 13 bases. The DNA of the CDR3 is TGTGCCAGCGGGAGTCTGGGGGCCTACGAGCAGTACTTC. It specifies CASGSLGAYEQYF.

This rearrangement joins TRBV2 to TRBJ2-7; TRBD2 might be the D (7 bases). Looked up from germline, CDR1 is SNHLY and CDR2 is FYNNEI. The CDR3 contains 15 residues. Trimming left V 0 bases short and J 2 bases short, with 11 bases between. CDR3 in amino acids: CASSEAAGAAYEQYF. The CDR3 DNA reads as TGTGCCAGCAGTGAAGCGGCGGGGGCAGCCTACGAGCAGTACTTC.

J is TRBJ2-5 and V is TRBV6-1; possibly TRBD1 for D (6 bases). V lost 8 bases and J 5 bases, leaving 6 bases between the germline ends. Germline V gene sequence: CDR1 MNHNS, CDR2 SASEGT. The CDR3 runs to 10 residues. The CDR3 loop reads CASQGETQYF. The CDR3 coding sequence is TGTGCCAGCCAGGGGGAGACCCAGTACTTC.

The chain has TRBV4-1 and TRBJ2-5; 8 bases agree with TRBD2. Germline V gene sequence: CDR1 MGHRA, CDR2 YSYEKL. V lost 1 base, J lost 1 base, and 2 bases stayed unmatched. The CDR3 totals 15 residues. Here the CDR3 reads CASSQGGGTQETQYF. The CDR3 DNA sequence: TGCGCCAGCAGCCAAGGCGGGGGGACCCAAGAGACCCAGTACTTC.

V and J are TRBV3-1 and TRBJ2-7, with 10 bases aligning to TRBD1. CDR1 is LGHDT, CDR2 YNNKEL, per germline (reference sequence). The CDR3 totals 17 residues. V shed 4 bases and J 3 bases; nucleotides not matched to a gene: 12. CDR3 nucleotide sequence: TGTGCCAGCAGCCTGTTGAAACCGGGACAGGGGAGCTACGAGCAGTACTTC. Translated: CASSLLKPGQGSYEQYF.

The CDR3 DNA sequence: TGCAGCGTCCGTGGTGAACGGGACAGGAGGCAGGGCTACACCTTC. Translation gives CSVRGERDRRQGYTF. The rearrangement joins TRBV29-1 to TRBJ1-2; 8 bases are a match to TRBD1. The CDR3 runs 15 residues. With 6 bases clipped from V and 8 bases from J, the junction kept 17 bases outside the gene matches. Germline-derived CDR1 and CDR2 are SQVTM and ANQGSEA. Filled out from reference TRBV29-1 and TRBJ1-2, the complete variable domain reads SAVISQKPSRDICQRGTSLTIQCQVDSQVTMMFWYRQQPGQSLTLIATANQGSEATYESGFVIDKFPISRPNLTFSTLTVSNMSPEDSSIYLCSVRGERDRRQGYTFGSGTRLTVV.

This clonotype showed up just a few times. This chain links TRBV12-5 with TRBJ2-1, with 11 positions matching TRBD2. The germline CDR1 and CDR2 sequences are LGHNT and FRNRAP. The CDR3 covers 16 residues. Trimming at V came to 3 bases and at J to 8 bases, leaving 9 bases not matched to a gene. In DNA, the CDR3 is TGTGCTAGTGGTTTCACACTAGCGGGAGACATCTATGAGCAGTTCTTC. Residues: CASGFTLAGDIYEQFF.

This clonotype has more than one count but fewer than ten. The rearrangement uses TRBV6-2 or TRBV6-3 and TRBJ2-6; D possibly corresponds to TRBD2 (6 bases). CDR1 MNHEY and CDR2 SVGEGT come from the germline V gene. This CDR3 is built from 17 residues. Trimming took off 0 bases at V and 0 bases at J, with 9 bases between the two ends. The DNA for the CDR3 is TGTGCCAGCAGTTACTCGAGCGGGTCCTCTGGGGCCAACGTCCTGACTTTC. This sequence encodes CASSYSSGSSGANVLTF.

A few counts support this clonotype. The chain carries TRBV11-1 and TRBJ2-7, with 9 bases fitting TRBD1. Trimming removed 5 bases from V and 3 bases from J; junction bases left unmatched: 8. This CDR3 has 15 residues. The V gene's germline CDR1 is SGHAT and CDR2 FQDESV (reference sequence). The CDR3 reads CASSPSGTGNYEQYF. Written as DNA, the CDR3 is TGTGCCAGCAGCCCATCCGGGACAGGGAACTACGAGCAGTACTTC.

The chain recombines TRBV7-2 with TRBJ2-7; D possibly corresponds to TRBD1 (6 bases). V lost 5 bases and J lost 0, with 17 bases in between. The CDR3 contains 16 residues. Germline V gives CDR1 SGHTA, CDR2 FQGNSA. This chain's CDR3 is CASSISGTSSSYEQYF. In nucleotides, the CDR3 is TGTGCCAGCAGCATATCCGGGACATCGAGCTCCTACGAGCAGTACTTC.

This clonotype was counted a few times. The chain is built from TRBV11-3 and TRBJ2-5; the match to TRBD1 covers 9 bases. CDR1 is SGHNT and CDR2 is YENEEA in the germline V gene. V lost 0 bases and J lost 4; bases outside the gene matches: 6. The CDR3 is 16 residues long. CDR3 sequence reads: CASSLDPGQGRETQYF. DNA of the CDR3: TGTGCCAGCAGCTTAGATCCGGGACAGGGCAGAGAGACCCAGTACTTC.

This clonotype was seen only a few times. The chain links TRBV11-2 to TRBJ2-7, with 12 bases lining up with TRBD2. After removal of 3 bases from V and 4 bases from J, the junction contained 10 bases not matched to a gene. CDR3 length: 17 residues. Germline V gene lookup returns CDR1 SGHAT and CDR2 FQNNGV. The CDR3 loop is CASSFTLAGGLMYEQYF. The CDR3 coding sequence is TGTGCCAGCAGCTTCACACTAGCGGGAGGACTGATGTACGAGCAGTACTTC. The full variable domain, with the rest looked up from reference TRBV11-2 and TRBJ2-7, is EAGVAQSPRYKIIEKRQSVAFWCNPISGHATLYWYQQILGQGPKLLIQFQNNGVVDDSQLPKDRFSAERLKGVDSTLKIQPAKLEDSAVYLCASSFTLAGGLMYEQYFGPGTRLTVT.

This chain links TRBV7-7 with TRBJ1-1; D not certain. The germline gives CDR1 SSHAT, CDR2 FNYEAQ (reference sequence). Trimming shortened V by 8 bases and J by 1 base, and 20 bases separated the two germline ends. The CDR3 spans 16 residues. In DNA form, the CDR3 reads TGTGCCAGCGCCATCTTCCCCAGGAGGCCGAACACTGAAGCTTTCTTT. Amino acids: CASAIFPRRPNTEAFF.